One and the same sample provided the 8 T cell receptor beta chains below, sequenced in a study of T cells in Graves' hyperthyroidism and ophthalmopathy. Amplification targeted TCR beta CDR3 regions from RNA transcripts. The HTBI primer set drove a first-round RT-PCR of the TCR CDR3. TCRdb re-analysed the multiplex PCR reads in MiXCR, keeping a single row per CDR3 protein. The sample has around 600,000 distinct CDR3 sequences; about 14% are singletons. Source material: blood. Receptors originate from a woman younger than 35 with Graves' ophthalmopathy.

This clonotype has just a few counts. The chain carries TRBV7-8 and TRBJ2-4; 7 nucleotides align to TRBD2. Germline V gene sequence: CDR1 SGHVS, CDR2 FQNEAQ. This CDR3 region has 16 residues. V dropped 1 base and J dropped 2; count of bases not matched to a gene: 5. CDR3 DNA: TGTGCCAGCAGCTTAGGTTTAAGCGGGACCAAAAACATTCAGTACTTC. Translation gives CASSLGLSGTKNIQYF.

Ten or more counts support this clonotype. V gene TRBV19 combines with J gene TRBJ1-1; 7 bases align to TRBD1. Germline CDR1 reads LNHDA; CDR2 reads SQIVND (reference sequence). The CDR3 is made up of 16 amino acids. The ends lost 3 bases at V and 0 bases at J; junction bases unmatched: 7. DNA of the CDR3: TGTGCCAGTAGTATCCCGGGACAGAAACTGAACACTGAAGCTTTCTTT. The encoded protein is CASSIPGQKLNTEAFF.

In DNA, the CDR3 is TGCAGTGCTGACGGACTAGCGGGAGGGGTGGAGACCCAGTACTTC. It specifies CSADGLAGGVETQYF. The V gene is TRBV20-1, the J gene TRBJ2-5; 15 bases are shared with TRBD2. Per germline, CDR1 DFQATT and CDR2 SNEGSKA (reference sequence). The CDR3 sequence is 15 residues long. V lost 5 bases and J lost 5; bases outside the gene matches: 6.

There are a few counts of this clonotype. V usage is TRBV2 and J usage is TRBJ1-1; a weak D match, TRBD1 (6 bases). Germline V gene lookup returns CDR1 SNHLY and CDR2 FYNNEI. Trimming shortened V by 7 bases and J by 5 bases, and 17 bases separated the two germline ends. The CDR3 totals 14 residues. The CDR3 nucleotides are TGTGCCAGCACCTCGGCCAGGGGAGAGACTGAAGCTTTCTTT. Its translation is CASTSARGETEAFF.

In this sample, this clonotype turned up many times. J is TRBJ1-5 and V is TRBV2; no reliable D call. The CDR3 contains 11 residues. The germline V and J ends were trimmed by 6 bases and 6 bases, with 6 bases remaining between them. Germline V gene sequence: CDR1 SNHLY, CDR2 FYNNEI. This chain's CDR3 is CASSKGQPQHF. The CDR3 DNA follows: TGTGCCAGCAGCAAAGGTCAGCCCCAGCATTTT.

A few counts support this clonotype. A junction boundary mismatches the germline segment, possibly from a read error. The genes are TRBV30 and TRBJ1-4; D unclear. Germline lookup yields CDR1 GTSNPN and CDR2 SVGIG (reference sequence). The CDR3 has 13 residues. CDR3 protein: CACSGPTNEKLFF. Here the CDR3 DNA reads TGTGCCTGCAGTGGACCAACTAATGAAAAACTGTTTTTT.

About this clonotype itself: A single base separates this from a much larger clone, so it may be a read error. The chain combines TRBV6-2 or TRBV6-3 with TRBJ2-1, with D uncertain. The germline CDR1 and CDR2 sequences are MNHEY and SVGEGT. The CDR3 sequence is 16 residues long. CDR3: CVSSYSKGLGYNEQFF. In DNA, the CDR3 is TGTGTCAGCAGTTACTCGAAAGGTCTAGGCTACAATGAGCAGTTCTTC.

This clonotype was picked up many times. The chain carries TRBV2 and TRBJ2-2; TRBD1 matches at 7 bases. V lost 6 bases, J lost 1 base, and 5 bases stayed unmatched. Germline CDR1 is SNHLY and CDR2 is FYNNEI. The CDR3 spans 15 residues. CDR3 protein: CASSLGQMNTGELFF. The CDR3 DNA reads TGTGCCAGCAGCCTGGGACAGATGAACACCGGGGAGCTGTTTTTT. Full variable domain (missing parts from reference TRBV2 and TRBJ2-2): EPEVTQTPSHQVTQMGQEVILRCVPISNHLYFYWYRQILGQKVEFLVSFYNNEISEKSEIFDDQFSVERPDGSNFTLKIRSTKLEDSAMYFCASSLGQMNTGELFFGEGSRLTVL.